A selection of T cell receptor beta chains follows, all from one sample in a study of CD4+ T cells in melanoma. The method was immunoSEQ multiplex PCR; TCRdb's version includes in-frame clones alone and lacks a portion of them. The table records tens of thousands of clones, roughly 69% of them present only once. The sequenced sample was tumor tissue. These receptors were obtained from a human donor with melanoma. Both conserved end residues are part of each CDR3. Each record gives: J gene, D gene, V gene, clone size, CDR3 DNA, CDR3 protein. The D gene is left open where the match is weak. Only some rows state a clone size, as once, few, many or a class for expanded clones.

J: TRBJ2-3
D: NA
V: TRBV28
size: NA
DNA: TGTGCCAGCAGTTTTGTCAAAGTAGTTGTTACAGATACGCAGTATTTT
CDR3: CASSFVKVVVTDTQYF

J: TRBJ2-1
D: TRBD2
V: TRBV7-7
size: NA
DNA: TGTGCTAGCAGCTTAGCGGGGGGCTACAATGAGCAGTTCTTC
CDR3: CASSLAGGYNEQFF

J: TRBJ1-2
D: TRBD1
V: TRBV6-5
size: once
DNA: TGTGCCAGCAGTTACTCGGGACAGGGGGGTCACTATGGCTACACCTTC
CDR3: CASSYSGQGGHYGYTF

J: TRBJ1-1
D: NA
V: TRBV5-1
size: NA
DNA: TGCGCCAGCAGAGGGATTAGGGGGACGAACACTGAAGCTTTCTTT
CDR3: CASRGIRGTNTEAFF

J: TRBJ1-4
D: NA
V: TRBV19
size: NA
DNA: TGTGCCAGTGCCCCCCCCGGCAGCCCTTTTCGTGAAAAACTGTTTTTT
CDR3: CASAPPGSPFREKLFF

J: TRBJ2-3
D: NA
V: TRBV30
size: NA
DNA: TGTGCCTGGAGTGAGTTTGGAGATACGCAGTATTTT
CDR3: CAWSEFGDTQYF

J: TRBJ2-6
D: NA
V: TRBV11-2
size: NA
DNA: TGTGCCAGCAGCTTAGTGTTGGCGGGGGCTGCCTCTGGGGCCAACGTCCTGACTTTC
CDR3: CASSLVLAGAASGANVLTF

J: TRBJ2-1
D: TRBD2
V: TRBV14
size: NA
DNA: TGTGCCAGCAGCCAAGAAGCGGGGGGGAACAATGAGCAGTTCTTC
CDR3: CASSQEAGGNNEQFF

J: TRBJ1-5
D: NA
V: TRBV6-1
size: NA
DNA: TGTGCCAGCAGTGTAGGGGATAATCAGCCCCAGCATTTT
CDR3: CASSVGDNQPQHF

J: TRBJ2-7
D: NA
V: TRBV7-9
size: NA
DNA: TGTGCCAGCAGCTCCAAGACAGGTCACGAGCAGTACTTC
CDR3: CASSSKTGHEQYF

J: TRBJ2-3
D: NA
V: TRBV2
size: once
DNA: TGTGCCAGCAGTGGGCAGACAGATACGCAGTATTTT
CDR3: CASSGQTDTQYF

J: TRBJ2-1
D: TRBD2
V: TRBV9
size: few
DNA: TGTGCCAGCAGCGCGCGGGGGGGATCCTACAATGAGCAGTTCTTC
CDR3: CASSARGGSYNEQFF

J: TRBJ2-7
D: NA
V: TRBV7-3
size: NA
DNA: TGTGCCAGCAGCTCCAGTGCCATGTCCTACGAGCAGTACTTC
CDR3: CASSSSAMSYEQYF

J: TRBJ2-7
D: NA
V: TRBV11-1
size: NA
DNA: TGTGCCAGCAGCTCAAAAGAGTTGATCTCCTACGAGCAGTACTTC
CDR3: CASSSKELISYEQYF

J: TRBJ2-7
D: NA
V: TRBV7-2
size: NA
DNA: TGTGCCAGCAGCCCGGCGGCCGCGGGCGGGACCTACGAGCAGTACTTC
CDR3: CASSPAAAGGTYEQYF

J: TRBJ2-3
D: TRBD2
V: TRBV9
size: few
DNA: TGTGCCAGCAGCGTAGGTGGCGGGGGGGCGGGTTCCACAGATACGCAGTATTTT
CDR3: CASSVGGGGAGSTDTQYF

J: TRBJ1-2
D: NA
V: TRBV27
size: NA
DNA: TGTGCCAGCAGTCCCGCGGACACCTATCCAGACGGTAACTATGGCTACACCTTC
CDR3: CASSPADTYPDGNYGYTF

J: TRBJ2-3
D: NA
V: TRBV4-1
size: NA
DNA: TGCGCCAGCAGCCAAGGCCGGTCCTGGGGGGGCACAGATACGCAGTATTTT
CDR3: CASSQGRSWGGTDTQYF

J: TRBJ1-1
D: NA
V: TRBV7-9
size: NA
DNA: TGTGCCAGCAGCTCCGACCCTGAAGCTTTCTTT
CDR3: CASSSDPEAFF

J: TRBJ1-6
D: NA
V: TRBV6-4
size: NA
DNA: TGTGCCAGTGGAGACGTATGGGAGCAGAAGACCTATAATTCACCCCTCCACTTT
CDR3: CASGDVWEQKTYNSPLHF

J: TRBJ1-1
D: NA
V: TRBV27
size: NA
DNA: TGTGCCAGCTATGGCCCCAGGGTCGGGGACACTGAAGCTTTCTTT
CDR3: CASYGPRVGDTEAFF

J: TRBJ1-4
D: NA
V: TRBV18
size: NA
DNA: TGTGCCAGCTCACTCCGGCAGGAGGGGCTTAATGAAAAACTGTTTTTT
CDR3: CASSLRQEGLNEKLFF

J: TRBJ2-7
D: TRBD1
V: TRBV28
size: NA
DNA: TGTGCCAGCAGTGTCCCGGGACAGCAAATTTCCTACGAGCAGTACTTC
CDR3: CASSVPGQQISYEQYF

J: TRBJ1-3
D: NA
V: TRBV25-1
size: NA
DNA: TGTGCCAGCAGTGGGAACAGGGCTAGAAACACCATATATTTT
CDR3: CASSGNRARNTIYF

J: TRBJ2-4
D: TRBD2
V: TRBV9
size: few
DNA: TGTGCCAGCAGCACTCAACTAGCGGGGGCTGGGAACATTCAGTACTTC
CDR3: CASSTQLAGAGNIQYF

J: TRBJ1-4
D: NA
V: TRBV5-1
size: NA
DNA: TGCGCCAGCAGCCTAGGCGGGGACCCTAGGGAAAAACTGTTTTTT
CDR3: CASSLGGDPREKLFF

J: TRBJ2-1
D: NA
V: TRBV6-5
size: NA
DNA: TGTGCCAGCAGTTACTCGTCGGGGGCGTACAATGAGCAGTTCTTC
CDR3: CASSYSSGAYNEQFF

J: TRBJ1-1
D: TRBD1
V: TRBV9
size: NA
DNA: TGTGCCAGCTCCTCGCGGTTGGACAGGTACGAATGGAACACTGAAGCTTTCTTT
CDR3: CASSSRLDRYEWNTEAFF

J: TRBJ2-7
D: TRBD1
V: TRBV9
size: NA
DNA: TGTGCCAGCAGCCCGATAGGGACAGCGACCTACGAGCAGTACTTC
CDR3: CASSPIGTATYEQYF

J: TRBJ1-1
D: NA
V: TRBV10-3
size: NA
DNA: TGTGCCATCAGTGACTGGTTTTTGAACACTGAAGCTTTCTTT
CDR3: CAISDWFLNTEAFF

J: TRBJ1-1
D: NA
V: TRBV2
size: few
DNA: TGTGCCAGCAGCCCGAATGGGGACACTGAAGCTTTCTTT
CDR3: CASSPNGDTEAFF

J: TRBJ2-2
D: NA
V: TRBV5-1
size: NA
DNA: TGCGCCAGCAGCTCTGACACCTACACCGGGGAGCTGTTTTTT
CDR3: CASSSDTYTGELFF

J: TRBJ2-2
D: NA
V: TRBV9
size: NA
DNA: TGTGCCAGCAGCGAGAGGGGTCGGGGAAGTACCGGGGAGCTGTTTTTT
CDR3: CASSERGRGSTGELFF

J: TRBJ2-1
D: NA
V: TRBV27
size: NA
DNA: TGTGCCAGCAGTTTAGGGGGTGGCTCCTACAATGAGCAGTTCTTC
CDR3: CASSLGGGSYNEQFF

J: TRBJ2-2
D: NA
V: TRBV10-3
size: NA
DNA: TGTGCCACCCACGAGCACGTATCGAACACCGGGGAGCTGTTTTTT
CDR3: CATHEHVSNTGELFF

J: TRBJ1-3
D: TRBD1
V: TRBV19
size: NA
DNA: TGTGCCAGTAGTACTACAGGGGGGCCTGGAAACACCATATATTTT
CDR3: CASSTTGGPGNTIYF

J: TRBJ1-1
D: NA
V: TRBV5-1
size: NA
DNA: TGCGCCAGCAGCCCTCTGAGGGAGAACACTGAAGCTTTCTTT
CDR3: CASSPLRENTEAFF

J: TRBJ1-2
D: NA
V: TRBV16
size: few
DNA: TGTGCCAGCAGCCAATCAGTGAACTATGGCTACACCTTC
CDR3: CASSQSVNYGYTF

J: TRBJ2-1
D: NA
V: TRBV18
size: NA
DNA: TGTGCCAGCTCACCACCACTCACATGGACCCAACACAATGAGCAGTTCTTC
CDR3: CASSPPLTWTQHNEQFF

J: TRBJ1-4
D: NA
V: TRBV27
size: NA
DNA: TGTGCCAGCAGTTTACGGGCAGGGTTAAATGAAAAACTGTTTTTT
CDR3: CASSLRAGLNEKLFF

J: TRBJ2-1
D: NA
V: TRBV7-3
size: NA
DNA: TGTGCCAGCAGCTCTTCCAGGGACGGTGAGCAGTTCTTC
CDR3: CASSSSRDGEQFF

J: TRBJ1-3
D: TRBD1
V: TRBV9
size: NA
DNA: TGTGCCAGCAGCGTAGGGGTGATGGGACAGCCTTCCTCTGGAAACACCATATATTTT
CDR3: CASSVGVMGQPSSGNTIYF

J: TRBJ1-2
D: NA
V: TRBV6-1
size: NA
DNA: TGTGCCAGCAGTGAATGGCCGACTGCAAACTATGGCTACACCTTC
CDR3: CASSEWPTANYGYTF

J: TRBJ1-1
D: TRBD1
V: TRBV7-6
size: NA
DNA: TGTGCCAGCAGTCACCTAAAGGGGGCTCGGATGAACACTGAAGCTTTCTTT
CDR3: CASSHLKGARMNTEAFF

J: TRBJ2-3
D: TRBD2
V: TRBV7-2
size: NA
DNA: TGTGCCAGCAGCCCCGGACTAGACACGGATACGCAGTATTTT
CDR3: CASSPGLDTDTQYF

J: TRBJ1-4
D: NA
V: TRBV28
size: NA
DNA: TGTGCCAGCAGTTTACCGGGGTACGATAATGAAAAACTGTTTTTT
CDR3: CASSLPGYDNEKLFF

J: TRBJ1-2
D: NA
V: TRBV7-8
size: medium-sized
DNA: TGTGCCAGCAGCTTAACCGGACTCCATGGCTACACCTTC
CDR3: CASSLTGLHGYTF

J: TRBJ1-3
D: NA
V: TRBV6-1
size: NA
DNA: TGTGCCAGCAGTGAAGACATGGCAGGGTACCCTGGAAACACCATATATTTT
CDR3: CASSEDMAGYPGNTIYF

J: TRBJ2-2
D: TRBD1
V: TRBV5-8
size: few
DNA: TGTGCCAGCAGTTCACGACAGGGGACGAACACCGGGGAGCTGTTTTTT
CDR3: CASSSRQGTNTGELFF

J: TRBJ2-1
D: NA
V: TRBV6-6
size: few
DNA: TGTGCCAGTGGAGGATACAATGAGCAGTTCTTC
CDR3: CASGGYNEQFF

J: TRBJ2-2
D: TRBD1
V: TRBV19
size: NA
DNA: TGTGCCAGTAGTATCCGGACAGGGTGGTCCGGGGAGCTGTTTTTT
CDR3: CASSIRTGWSGELFF